Only a few counts were recorded for the clone carrying this T cell receptor (beta chain). This specimen belongs to a study of blood T cells in healthy people across ages. Germline CDR1 is MDHEN and CDR2 is SYDVKM. This CDR3 contains 14 residues. V was cut by 2 bases and J by 3 bases, with 5 bases left in between. PCR was performed a second time for about 7 to 12 cycles using a sample-barcoded 5' primer and a J-beta primer mix. One entry per CDR3 protein, called by TCRdb with MiXCR from the 5' RACE reads. The sample has some 920,000 distinct CDR3 sequences, approximately 50% seen once; the top ten hold 20% to 25%.

This clonotype originated in a woman in her fifties or sixties in good health. The sequencing input was blood. This chain connects TRBV28 to TRBJ2-6; D is uncertain. CDR3 DNA: TGTGCCAGCAGTTTACAAGGTGGGGCCAACGTCCTGACTTTC. Amino acid sequence: CASSLQGGANVLTF. Looking up the rest from reference TRBV28 and TRBJ2-6 gives the full variable domain: DVKVTQSSRYLVKRTGEKVFLECVQDMDHENMFWYRQDPGLGLRLIYFSYDVKMKEKGDIPEGYSVSREKKERFSLILESASTNQTSMYLCASSLQGGANVLTFGAGSRLTVL.